This is a list of T cell receptor beta chains from one sample in a study of blood T cell repertoires in COVID-19. TCRdb's table, derived via immunoSEQ multiplex PCR, lists solely in-frame clones and lacks some. The sample contains about 61,000 clones, about nine tenths of which appear only once. Sequencing used peripheral blood. The receptors derive from a woman aged 45-59 years with active or convalescent COVID-19. CDR3s include the opening cysteine and the closing phenylalanine or tryptophan. The order of the fields is clone size, V gene, D gene, CDR3 length, J gene, CDR3 protein, CDR3 DNA. The D gene is left open where the match is weak. Rows may omit the clone size; those that give it use once, few, many or a size class.

abundance: medium-sized; v_gene: TRBV9; d_gene: -; len: 14; j_gene: TRBJ2-7; CDR3aa: CASSVTASGYEQYF; CDR3nt: TGTGCCAGCAGCGTAACAGCTTCAGGCTACGAGCAGTACTTC
abundance: -; v_gene: TRBV30; d_gene: TRBD2; len: 14; j_gene: TRBJ2-1; CDR3aa: CAWRAGNSYNEQFF; CDR3nt: TGTGCCTGGAGAGCGGGAAACTCCTACAATGAGCAGTTCTTC
abundance: -; v_gene: TRBV24-1; d_gene: TRBD2; len: 15; j_gene: TRBJ2-3; CDR3aa: CATSDPSAGTDTQYF; CDR3nt: TGTGCCACCAGTGACCCATCAGCGGGAACGGATACGCAGTATTTT
abundance: -; v_gene: TRBV18; d_gene: -; len: 14; j_gene: TRBJ1-1; CDR3aa: CASSPREGLGEAFF; CDR3nt: TGTGCCAGCTCACCGAGGGAGGGTTTAGGTGAAGCTTTCTTT
abundance: -; v_gene: TRBV12-3/TRBV12-4; d_gene: -; len: 11; j_gene: TRBJ1-2; CDR3aa: CASSAPGGYTF; CDR3nt: TGTGCCAGCAGTGCCCCCGGGGGCTACACCTTC
abundance: -; v_gene: TRBV27; d_gene: -; len: 13; j_gene: TRBJ1-2; CDR3aa: CASSQTGTGGYTF; CDR3nt: TGTGCCAGCAGTCAAACCGGGACTGGAGGCTACACCTTC
abundance: few; v_gene: TRBV24-1; d_gene: TRBD1; len: 15; j_gene: TRBJ2-1; CDR3aa: CATSDSRTGGDEQFF; CDR3nt: TGTGCCACCAGTGATTCCAGGACAGGCGGCGATGAGCAGTTCTTC
abundance: once; v_gene: TRBV6-6; d_gene: TRBD1; len: 15; j_gene: TRBJ2-7; CDR3aa: CASSLGTGGHYEQYF; CDR3nt: TGTGCCAGCAGTTTAGGGACAGGAGGGCATTACGAGCAGTACTTC
abundance: -; v_gene: TRBV5-1; d_gene: -; len: 14; j_gene: TRBJ1-1; CDR3aa: CASSLQAENTEAFF; CDR3nt: TGCGCCAGCAGCTTACAGGCCGAGAACACTGAAGCTTTCTTT
abundance: -; v_gene: TRBV10-3; d_gene: TRBD1; len: 14; j_gene: TRBJ2-3; CDR3aa: CAISNRDSRATQYF; CDR3nt: TGTGCCATCAGTAACCGGGACAGCCGGGCTACGCAGTATTTT
abundance: -; v_gene: TRBV9; d_gene: TRBD1; len: 14; j_gene: TRBJ2-7; CDR3aa: CASSVGQGAYEQYF; CDR3nt: TGTGCCAGCAGCGTCGGACAGGGGGCTTACGAGCAGTACTTC
abundance: -; v_gene: TRBV9; d_gene: -; len: 14; j_gene: TRBJ2-7; CDR3aa: CASSVGRGANEQYF; CDR3nt: TGTGCCAGCAGCGTAGGCAGGGGGGCCAACGAGCAGTACTTC
abundance: -; v_gene: TRBV6-5; d_gene: TRBD1; len: 15; j_gene: TRBJ2-7; CDR3aa: CASILATGRTYEQYF; CDR3nt: TGTGCCAGCATCTTGGCGACAGGGAGAACCTACGAGCAGTACTTC
abundance: -; v_gene: TRBV2; d_gene: TRBD2; len: 16; j_gene: TRBJ2-5; CDR3aa: CASSVPGLAVQETQYF; CDR3nt: TGTGCCAGCAGTGTGCCGGGACTAGCCGTCCAAGAGACCCAGTACTTC
abundance: -; v_gene: TRBV4-2; d_gene: TRBD2; len: 15; j_gene: TRBJ2-1; CDR3aa: CASRRTSGSYNEQFF; CDR3nt: TGTGCCAGCAGACGCACTAGCGGGAGCTACAATGAGCAGTTCTTC
abundance: -; v_gene: TRBV30; d_gene: TRBD2; len: 14; j_gene: TRBJ2-1; CDR3aa: CAGISGRAINEQFF; CDR3nt: TGTGCCGGAATTAGCGGGAGGGCCATTAATGAGCAGTTCTTC
abundance: -; v_gene: TRBV30; d_gene: -; len: 14; j_gene: TRBJ1-3; CDR3aa: CAGTREASGNTIYF; CDR3nt: TGTGCCGGGACCCGGGAAGCCTCTGGAAACACCATATATTTT
abundance: few; v_gene: TRBV5-6; d_gene: -; len: 15; j_gene: TRBJ1-1; CDR3aa: CASSPLGWKGNEAFF; CDR3nt: TGTGCCAGCAGCCCCCTAGGTTGGAAGGGGAATGAAGCTTTCTTT
abundance: few; v_gene: TRBV7-8; d_gene: -; len: 15; j_gene: TRBJ1-2; CDR3aa: CASSSARLGGYGYTF; CDR3nt: TGTGCCAGCAGCTCAGCCAGATTGGGGGGCTATGGCTACACCTTC
abundance: -; v_gene: TRBV19; d_gene: TRBD1; len: 14; j_gene: TRBJ1-6; CDR3aa: CASTPGTGIGALHF; CDR3nt: TGTGCCAGCACGCCCGGGACAGGGATAGGGGCCCTCCACTTT
abundance: -; v_gene: TRBV7-9; d_gene: -; len: 14; j_gene: TRBJ2-7; CDR3aa: CASSLSLPAYEQYF; CDR3nt: TGTGCCAGCAGCTTAAGCCTACCTGCCTACGAGCAGTACTTC
abundance: once; v_gene: TRBV9; d_gene: TRBD1; len: 16; j_gene: TRBJ2-5; CDR3aa: CASSADPGRGPETQYF; CDR3nt: TGTGCCAGCAGCGCAGACCCGGGCAGGGGGCCGGAGACCCAGTACTTC
abundance: -; v_gene: TRBV19; d_gene: TRBD1; len: 13; j_gene: TRBJ1-5; CDR3aa: CASSIQGDQPQHF; CDR3nt: TGTGCCAGTAGTATCCAGGGGGACCAGCCCCAGCATTTT
abundance: once; v_gene: TRBV19; d_gene: TRBD1; len: 15; j_gene: TRBJ2-3; CDR3aa: CASSTGTGEADTQYF; CDR3nt: TGTGCCAGTTCAACCGGGACAGGGGAGGCAGATACGCAGTATTTT
abundance: -; v_gene: TRBV9; d_gene: TRBD2; len: 14; j_gene: TRBJ2-7; CDR3aa: CASSVVDGGSEQYF; CDR3nt: TGTGCCAGCAGCGTAGTCGACGGGGGGTCCGAGCAGTACTTC
abundance: once; v_gene: TRBV7-8; d_gene: TRBD2; len: 15; j_gene: TRBJ2-2; CDR3aa: CASSLVREWGGELFF; CDR3nt: TGTGCCAGCAGCTTAGTGCGGGAGTGGGGCGGGGAGCTGTTTTTT
abundance: -; v_gene: TRBV4-1; d_gene: TRBD2; len: 16; j_gene: TRBJ2-1; CDR3aa: CASSQEVWREGIEQFF; CDR3nt: TGCGCCAGCAGCCAAGAAGTCTGGCGGGAGGGCATTGAGCAGTTCTTC
abundance: once; v_gene: TRBV6-1; d_gene: -; len: 16; j_gene: TRBJ1-2; CDR3aa: CASSGRGAPSNYGYTF; CDR3nt: TGTGCCAGCAGTGGACGGGGGGCCCCGTCTAACTATGGCTACACCTTC
abundance: -; v_gene: TRBV19; d_gene: -; len: 16; j_gene: TRBJ1-1; CDR3aa: CASSIDSQIMNTEAFF; CDR3nt: TGTGCCAGTAGTATAGATTCACAGATTATGAACACTGAAGCTTTCTTT
abundance: -; v_gene: TRBV6-5; d_gene: -; len: 13; j_gene: TRBJ1-6; CDR3aa: CASGGSWNSPLHF; CDR3nt: TGTGCCAGCGGGGGGTCGTGGAATTCACCCCTCCACTTT
abundance: -; v_gene: TRBV5-4; d_gene: TRBD2; len: 15; j_gene: TRBJ2-5; CDR3aa: CASSSLGREGETQYF; CDR3nt: TGTGCCAGCAGCTCCTTAGGGCGGGAGGGAGAGACCCAGTACTTC
abundance: -; v_gene: TRBV9; d_gene: -; len: 18; j_gene: TRBJ1-2; CDR3aa: CASSPRSGSVGFGLGYTF; CDR3nt: TGTGCCAGCAGCCCGCGGTCCGGGAGTGTGGGGTTTGGGCTCGGCTACACCTTC
abundance: -; v_gene: TRBV19; d_gene: TRBD2; len: 13; j_gene: TRBJ2-7; CDR3aa: CASGPGTSNEQYF; CDR3nt: TGTGCCAGTGGCCCTGGGACTAGCAACGAGCAGTACTTC
abundance: -; v_gene: TRBV10-3; d_gene: TRBD1; len: 15; j_gene: TRBJ1-2; CDR3aa: CAITPGQGLNYGYTF; CDR3nt: TGTGCCATCACCCCGGGACAGGGGCTTAACTATGGCTACACCTTC
abundance: once; v_gene: TRBV10-3; d_gene: TRBD1; len: 15; j_gene: TRBJ1-1; CDR3aa: CAISDSGGMNTEAFF; CDR3nt: TGTGCCATCAGTGATTCAGGGGGAATGAACACTGAAGCTTTCTTT
abundance: -; v_gene: TRBV11-2; d_gene: -; len: 13; j_gene: TRBJ1-1; CDR3aa: CASSLASNTEAFF; CDR3nt: TGTGCCAGCAGCTTAGCCTCGAACACTGAAGCTTTCTTT
abundance: few; v_gene: TRBV7-8; d_gene: TRBD2; len: 18; j_gene: TRBJ2-7; CDR3aa: CASSLDGPGLGGFHEQYF; CDR3nt: TGTGCCAGCAGCTTAGATGGGCCGGGACTAGGAGGTTTCCACGAGCAGTACTTC
abundance: -; v_gene: TRBV6-5; d_gene: -; len: 15; j_gene: TRBJ1-3; CDR3aa: CASSYGPWTGNTIYF; CDR3nt: TGTGCCAGCAGTTACGGACCCTGGACAGGAAACACCATATATTTT
abundance: -; v_gene: TRBV2; d_gene: -; len: 11; j_gene: TRBJ2-1; CDR3aa: CASSPSGEQFF; CDR3nt: TGTGCCAGCAGTCCTTCGGGTGAGCAGTTCTTC
abundance: once; v_gene: TRBV15; d_gene: TRBD1; len: 18; j_gene: TRBJ2-3; CDR3aa: CATSRDEPGQGYTDTQYF; CDR3nt: TGTGCCACCAGCAGAGATGAACCCGGACAGGGCTACACAGATACGCAGTATTTT
abundance: -; v_gene: TRBV7-8; d_gene: -; len: 15; j_gene: TRBJ2-7; CDR3aa: CASSLALYWSYEQYF; CDR3nt: TGTGCCAGCAGCTTAGCGCTATATTGGTCCTACGAGCAGTACTTC
abundance: once; v_gene: TRBV6-5; d_gene: TRBD2; len: 16; j_gene: TRBJ2-7; CDR3aa: CASSYRASGHKGEQYF; CDR3nt: TGTGCCAGCAGTTATAGGGCTAGCGGCCATAAGGGCGAGCAGTACTTC
abundance: -; v_gene: TRBV5-1; d_gene: TRBD2; len: 17; j_gene: TRBJ2-1; CDR3aa: CASSLFSGTSSYNEQFF; CDR3nt: TGCGCCAGCAGCTTGTTTAGCGGGACGAGCTCCTACAATGAGCAGTTCTTC
abundance: -; v_gene: TRBV9; d_gene: -; len: 12; j_gene: TRBJ2-3; CDR3aa: CASSVGRDTQYF; CDR3nt: TGTGCCAGCAGCGTAGGGAGAGATACGCAGTATTTT
abundance: -; v_gene: TRBV11-2; d_gene: -; len: 15; j_gene: TRBJ2-1; CDR3aa: CASSGFRLLYNEQFF; CDR3nt: TGTGCCAGCAGCGGATTCAGGCTTCTCTACAATGAGCAGTTCTTC
abundance: -; v_gene: TRBV10-1; d_gene: -; len: 14; j_gene: TRBJ2-3; CDR3aa: CASSPGAGTDTQYF; CDR3nt: TGCGCCAGCAGTCCTGGGGCTGGCACAGATACGCAGTATTTT